Listed below are T cell receptor beta chains from one sample, sequenced in a study of blood T cell repertoires in COVID-19. Using immunoSEQ multiplex PCR, the repertoire was profiled, and TCRdb retains in-frame clones only, with some absent. The sample records around 200,000 clones, roughly 83% being singletons. Sequencing used PBMCs or T cells enriched from blood (not recorded which). These receptors were obtained from a man aged 35-49 years with acute COVID-19. The CDR3 runs from the conserved cysteine through the conserved F or W. A D gene is named only where the DNA matches it firmly. Clone sizes are given selectively: once, few, many, or a class where the clone is expanded.

J: TRBJ2-1; V: TRBV3-1/TRBV3-2; size: .; D: TRBD2; CDR3: CASSQGGLAGVWNEQFF; DNA: TGTGCCAGCAGCCAGGGTGGACTAGCGGGAGTTTGGAATGAGCAGTTCTTC
J: TRBJ1-2; V: TRBV9; size: .; D: TRBD1; CDR3: CASSRFVGQSQQGYGYTF; DNA: TGTGCCAGCAGTAGGTTCGTGGGACAGAGTCAACAGGGCTATGGCTACACCTTC
J: TRBJ1-4; V: TRBV27; size: .; D: TRBD1; CDR3: CASSSNRGGEKLFF; DNA: TGTGCCAGCAGTTCTAACAGGGGGGGTGAAAAACTGTTTTTT
J: TRBJ2-1; V: TRBV3-1/TRBV3-2; size: .; D: TRBD2; CDR3: CASSQALAGGWTHEQFF; DNA: TGTGCCAGCAGCCAAGCATTAGCGGGAGGGTGGACCCATGAGCAGTTCTTC
J: TRBJ1-1; V: TRBV18; size: .; D: TRBD1; CDR3: CASSPDRDEAFF; DNA: TGTGCCAGCTCACCAGACAGGGATGAAGCTTTCTTT
J: TRBJ2-3; V: TRBV18; size: .; D: .; CDR3: CASSPSGGPTDTQYF; DNA: TGTGCCAGCTCACCTAGCGGCGGGCCCACAGATACGCAGTATTTT
J: TRBJ2-1; V: TRBV2; size: .; D: .; CDR3: CASSEISLNSYNEQFF; DNA: TGTGCCAGCAGTGAAATATCACTGAACTCCTACAATGAGCAGTTCTTC
J: TRBJ2-3; V: TRBV24-1; size: few; D: .; CDR3: CATNLGETDTQYF; DNA: TGTGCCACCAATCTGGGAGAGACAGATACGCAGTATTTT
J: TRBJ2-7; V: TRBV19; size: .; D: .; CDR3: CASSRYGGSSYEQYF; DNA: TGTGCCAGTAGTCGCTACGGAGGCTCCTCCTACGAGCAGTACTTC
J: TRBJ2-1; V: TRBV7-3; size: .; D: TRBD2; CDR3: CASSLNVLAGGEQFF; DNA: TGTGCCAGCAGCTTAAACGTGTTAGCGGGAGGTGAGCAGTTCTTC
J: TRBJ2-5; V: TRBV19; size: .; D: TRBD2; CDR3: CASSKGGLGQETQYF; DNA: TGTGCCAGTAGTAAGGGAGGGCTGGGCCAAGAGACCCAGTACTTC
J: TRBJ1-1; V: TRBV5-1; size: .; D: .; CDR3: CASSLGPTGNTEAFF; DNA: TGCGCCAGCAGCTTGGGACCCACAGGGAACACTGAAGCTTTCTTT
J: TRBJ1-2; V: TRBV2; size: few; D: .; CDR3: CASRVTVDYTF; DNA: TGTGCCAGCAGGGTAACAGTCGACTACACCTTC
J: TRBJ2-3; V: TRBV2; size: .; D: TRBD2; CDR3: CASEKGLAVGDTQYF; DNA: TGTGCCAGTGAAAAAGGACTAGCGGTAGGAGATACGCAGTATTTT
J: TRBJ2-7; V: TRBV7-2; size: .; D: .; CDR3: CASSRTRPLAHEQYF; DNA: TGTGCCAGCAGCCGTACACGCCCGCTAGCGCACGAGCAGTACTTC
J: TRBJ1-2; V: TRBV4-2; size: few; D: .; CDR3: CASSQETRAYGYTF; DNA: TGTGCCAGCAGCCAAGAGACCAGGGCCTATGGCTACACCTTC
J: TRBJ2-1; V: TRBV11-2; size: .; D: TRBD2; CDR3: CASSLRTRLAGGNEQFF; DNA: TGTGCCAGCAGCTTACGAACTAGACTAGCGGGAGGGAATGAGCAGTTCTTC
J: TRBJ2-2; V: TRBV5-1; size: once; D: TRBD2; CDR3: CASSLTSAGTGELFF; DNA: TGCGCCAGCAGCTTGACTAGCGCGGGCACCGGGGAGCTGTTTTTT
J: TRBJ1-1; V: TRBV7-9; size: .; D: TRBD1; CDR3: CASSIFRDRVLF; DNA: TGTGCCAGCAGCATATTCCGGGACAGGGTTCTCTTT
J: TRBJ2-6; V: TRBV7-8; size: .; D: .; CDR3: CASSLNAPGANVLTF; DNA: TGTGCCAGCAGCTTAAACGCGCCCGGGGCCAACGTCCTGACTTTC
J: TRBJ1-2; V: TRBV5-3; size: .; D: .; CDR3: CARSPGTKEGYTF; DNA: TGTGCCAGAAGCCCCGGGACTAAGGAAGGCTACACCTTC
J: TRBJ2-3; V: TRBV28; size: .; D: TRBD2; CDR3: CASSAPLAESTDTQYF; DNA: TGTGCCAGCAGTGCACCACTAGCGGAGAGCACAGATACGCAGTATTTT
J: TRBJ1-1; V: TRBV6-5; size: .; D: .; CDR3: CASRALNVDEAFF; DNA: TGTGCCAGCAGGGCTTTGAATGTCGATGAAGCTTTCTTT
J: TRBJ1-2; V: TRBV30; size: .; D: .; CDR3: CAFAGGLANGYTF; DNA: TGTGCCTTCGCGGGGGGGCTGGCGAATGGCTACACCTTC
J: TRBJ2-1; V: TRBV28; size: .; D: .; CDR3: CAANDSPHYNEQFF; DNA: TGTGCCGCGAACGACTCCCCTCACTACAATGAGCAGTTCTTC
J: TRBJ2-1; V: TRBV7-3; size: .; D: .; CDR3: CASSHGGDNEQFF; DNA: TGTGCCAGCAGCCACGGGGGAGACAATGAGCAGTTCTTC
J: TRBJ1-1; V: TRBV9; size: .; D: .; CDR3: CASSVATAEAFF; DNA: TGTGCCAGCAGCGTAGCTACGGCTGAAGCTTTCTTT
J: TRBJ2-1; V: TRBV9; size: .; D: TRBD2; CDR3: CASSVGPSSGRASAYNEQFF; DNA: TGTGCCAGCAGCGTAGGCCCATCTAGCGGGAGGGCAAGCGCCTACAATGAGCAGTTCTTC
J: TRBJ2-3; V: TRBV15; size: once; D: .; CDR3: CATSRARFDTQYF; DNA: TGTGCCACCAGCAGAGCGCGCTTTGATACGCAGTATTTT